This T cell receptor (beta chain) was recovered during a study of glioma-infiltrating T cells after dendritic cell vaccination. Measured with immunoSEQ multiplex PCR; TCRdb has only the in-frame clones, and not every one. Of tens of thousands of clones in the sample, 85% to 90% were seen once. Patients had residual fresh-frozen tumor tissue and more than two years of survival data. Germline V gene data show CDR1 as SGHTA and CDR2 as FQGTGA. The CDR3 covers 14 residues. V shed 1 base, J shed 4 bases, and the junction held 2 bases outside the gene matches. A single count supports this clone. The chain has TRBV7-3 and TRBJ2-5, with 8 positions matching TRBD1. The material was blood, obtained before dendritic cell vaccination. The sequence was collected from a human donor with glioblastoma. The CDR3: CASSLNQGAETQYF. The DNA for the CDR3 is TGTGCCAGCAGCTTAAACCAGGGGGCAGAGACCCAGTACTTC.